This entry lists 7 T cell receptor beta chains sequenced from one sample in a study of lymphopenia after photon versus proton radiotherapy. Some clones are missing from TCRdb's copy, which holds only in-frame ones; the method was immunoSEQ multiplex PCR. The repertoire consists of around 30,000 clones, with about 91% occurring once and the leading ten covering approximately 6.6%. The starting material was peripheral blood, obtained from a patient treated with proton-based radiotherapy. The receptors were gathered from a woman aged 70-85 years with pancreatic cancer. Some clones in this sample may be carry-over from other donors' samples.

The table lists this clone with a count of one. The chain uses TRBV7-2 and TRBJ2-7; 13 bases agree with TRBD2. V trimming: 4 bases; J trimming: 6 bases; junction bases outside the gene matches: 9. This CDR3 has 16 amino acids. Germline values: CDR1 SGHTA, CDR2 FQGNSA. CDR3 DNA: TGTGCCAGCAGCTCACCGACTAGCGGGAGGTCGGGCGAGCAGTACTTC. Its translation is CASSSPTSGRSGEQYF.

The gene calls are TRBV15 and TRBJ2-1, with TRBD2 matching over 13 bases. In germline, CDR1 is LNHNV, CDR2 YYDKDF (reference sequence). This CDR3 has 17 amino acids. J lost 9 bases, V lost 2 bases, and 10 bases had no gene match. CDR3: CATSRLRTSGRGGEQFF. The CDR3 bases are TGTGCCACCAGCAGACTTAGGACTAGCGGGAGAGGAGGTGAGCAGTTCTTC.

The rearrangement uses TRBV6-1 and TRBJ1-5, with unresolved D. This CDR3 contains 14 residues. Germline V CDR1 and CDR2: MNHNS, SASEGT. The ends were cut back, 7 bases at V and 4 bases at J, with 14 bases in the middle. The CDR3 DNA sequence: TGTGCCAGCACCAGTGACGGCTCTAATCAGCCCCAGCATTTT. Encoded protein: CASTSDGSNQPQHF.

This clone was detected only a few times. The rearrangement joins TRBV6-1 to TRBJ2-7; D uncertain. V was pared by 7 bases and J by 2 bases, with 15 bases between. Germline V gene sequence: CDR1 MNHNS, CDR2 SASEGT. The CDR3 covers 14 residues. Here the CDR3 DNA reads TGTGCCAGCACAAGAACAGAAGCCCCCTACGAGCAGTACTTC. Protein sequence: CASTRTEAPYEQYF.

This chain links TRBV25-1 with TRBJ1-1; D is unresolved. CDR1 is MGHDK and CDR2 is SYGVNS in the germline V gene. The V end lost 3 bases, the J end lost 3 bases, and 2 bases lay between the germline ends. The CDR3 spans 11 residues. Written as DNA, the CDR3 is TGTGCCAGCAGTGAGGACACTGAAGCTTTCTTT. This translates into CASSEDTEAFF.

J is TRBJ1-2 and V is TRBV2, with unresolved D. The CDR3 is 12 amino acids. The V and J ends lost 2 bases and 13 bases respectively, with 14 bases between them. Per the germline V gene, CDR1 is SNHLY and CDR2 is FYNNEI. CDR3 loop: CASSETRPLCTF. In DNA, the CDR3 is TGTGCCAGCAGTGAAACAAGGCCCCTTTGCACCTTC.

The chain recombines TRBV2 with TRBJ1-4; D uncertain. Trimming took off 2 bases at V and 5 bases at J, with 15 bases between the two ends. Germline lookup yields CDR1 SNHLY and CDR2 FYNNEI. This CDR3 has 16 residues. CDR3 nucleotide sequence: TGTGCCAGCAGTGAATTCTCTCGGGCCCTAAATGAAAAACTGTTTTTT. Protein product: CASSEFSRALNEKLFF.